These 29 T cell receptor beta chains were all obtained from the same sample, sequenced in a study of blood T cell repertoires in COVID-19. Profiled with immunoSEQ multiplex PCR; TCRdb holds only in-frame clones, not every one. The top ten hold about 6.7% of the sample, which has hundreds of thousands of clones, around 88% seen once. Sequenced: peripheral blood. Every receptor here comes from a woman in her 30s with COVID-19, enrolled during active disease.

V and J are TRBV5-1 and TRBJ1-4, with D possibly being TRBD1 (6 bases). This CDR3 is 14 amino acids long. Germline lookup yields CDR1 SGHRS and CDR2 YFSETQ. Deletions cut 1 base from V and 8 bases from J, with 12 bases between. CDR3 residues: CASSLTPGEEKLFF. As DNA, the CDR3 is TGCGCCAGCAGCTTGACCCCAGGGGAAGAAAAACTGTTTTTT.

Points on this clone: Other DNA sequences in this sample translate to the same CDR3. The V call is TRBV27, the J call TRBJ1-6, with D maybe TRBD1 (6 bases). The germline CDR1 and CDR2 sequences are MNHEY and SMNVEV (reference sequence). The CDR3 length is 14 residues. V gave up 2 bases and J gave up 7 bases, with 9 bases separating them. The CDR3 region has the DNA TGTGCCAGCAGTTTAACAGGGTCGAATTCACCCCTCCACTTT. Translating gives CASSLTGSNSPLHF.

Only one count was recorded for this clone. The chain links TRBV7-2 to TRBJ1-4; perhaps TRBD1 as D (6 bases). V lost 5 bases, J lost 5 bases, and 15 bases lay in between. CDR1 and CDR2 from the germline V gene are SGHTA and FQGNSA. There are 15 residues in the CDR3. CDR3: CASSRRQAMNEKLFF. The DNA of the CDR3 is TGTGCCAGCAGCCGCCGACAGGCGATGAATGAAAAACTGTTTTTT. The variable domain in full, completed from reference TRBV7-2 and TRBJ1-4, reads GAGVSQSPSNKVTEKGKDVELRCDPISGHTALYWYRQSLGQGLEFLIYFQGNSAPDKSGLPSDRFSAERTGGSVSTLTIQRTQQEDSAVYLCASSRRQAMNEKLFFGSGTQLSVL.

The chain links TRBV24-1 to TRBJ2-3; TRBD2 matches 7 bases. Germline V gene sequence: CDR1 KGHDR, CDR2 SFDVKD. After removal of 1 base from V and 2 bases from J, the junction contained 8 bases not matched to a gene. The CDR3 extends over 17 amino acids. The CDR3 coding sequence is TGTGCCACCAGTGATTTAAAGGGGAGGGATGTCACAGATACGCAGTATTTT. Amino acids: CATSDLKGRDVTDTQYF.

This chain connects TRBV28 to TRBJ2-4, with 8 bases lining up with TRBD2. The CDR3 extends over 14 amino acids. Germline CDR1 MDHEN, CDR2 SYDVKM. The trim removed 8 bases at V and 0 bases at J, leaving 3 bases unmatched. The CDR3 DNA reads TGTGCCAGCGCCGGGGGGGGAGCCAAAAACATTCAGTACTTC. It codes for CASAGGGAKNIQYF.

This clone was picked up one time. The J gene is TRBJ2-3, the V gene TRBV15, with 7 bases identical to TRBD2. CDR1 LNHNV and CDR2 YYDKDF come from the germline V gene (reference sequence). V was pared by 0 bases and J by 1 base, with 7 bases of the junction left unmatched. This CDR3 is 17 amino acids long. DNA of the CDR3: TGTGCCACCAGCAGAGATCTGTCTAGCGGACGCACAGATACGCAGTATTTT. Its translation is CATSRDLSSGRTDTQYF.

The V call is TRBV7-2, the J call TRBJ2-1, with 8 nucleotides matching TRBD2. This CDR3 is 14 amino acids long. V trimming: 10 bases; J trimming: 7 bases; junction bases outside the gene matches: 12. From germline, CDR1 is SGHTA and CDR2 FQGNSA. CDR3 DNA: TGTGCCAAGACGGCGGGGGGCTCTAGGAATGAGCAGTTCTTC. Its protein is CAKTAGGSRNEQFF.

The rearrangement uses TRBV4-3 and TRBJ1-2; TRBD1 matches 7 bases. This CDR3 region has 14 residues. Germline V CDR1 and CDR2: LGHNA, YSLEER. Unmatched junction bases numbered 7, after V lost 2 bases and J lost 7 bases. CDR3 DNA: TGCGCCAGCAGCCAACAACAGGGGAGTGGTGGCTACACCTTC. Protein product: CASSQQQGSGGYTF.

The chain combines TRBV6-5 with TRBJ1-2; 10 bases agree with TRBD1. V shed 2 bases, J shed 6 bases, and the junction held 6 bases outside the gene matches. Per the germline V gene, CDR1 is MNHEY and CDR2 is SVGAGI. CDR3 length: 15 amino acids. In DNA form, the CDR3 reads TGTGCCAGCAGTTACGTATCCGGGACAGGGGATGGCTACACCTTC. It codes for CASSYVSGTGDGYTF.

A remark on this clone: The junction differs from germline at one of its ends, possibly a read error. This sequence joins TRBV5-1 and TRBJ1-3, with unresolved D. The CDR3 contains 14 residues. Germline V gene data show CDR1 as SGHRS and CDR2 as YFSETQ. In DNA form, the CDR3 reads TGCGCCAGCAGCTTGGAGCAGGAAGGAAGCACCATATATTTT. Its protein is CASSLEQEGSTIYF.

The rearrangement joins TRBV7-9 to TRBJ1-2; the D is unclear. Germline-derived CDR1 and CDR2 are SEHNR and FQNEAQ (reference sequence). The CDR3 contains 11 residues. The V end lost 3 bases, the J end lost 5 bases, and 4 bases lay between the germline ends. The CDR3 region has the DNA TGTGCCAGCAGCTTGACATATGGCTACACCTTC. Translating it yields CASSLTYGYTF.

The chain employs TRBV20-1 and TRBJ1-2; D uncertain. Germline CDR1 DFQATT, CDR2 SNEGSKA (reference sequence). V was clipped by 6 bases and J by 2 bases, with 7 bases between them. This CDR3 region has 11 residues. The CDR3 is CSAPVNYGYTF. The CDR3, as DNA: TGCAGTGCCCCCGTGAACTATGGCTACACCTTC.

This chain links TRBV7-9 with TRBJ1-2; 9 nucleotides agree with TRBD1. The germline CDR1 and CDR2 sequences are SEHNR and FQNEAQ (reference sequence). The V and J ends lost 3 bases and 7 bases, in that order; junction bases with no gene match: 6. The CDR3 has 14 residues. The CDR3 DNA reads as TGTGCCAGCAGCTTCGGACAGGGGTCGACTGGCTACACCTTC. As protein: CASSFGQGSTGYTF.

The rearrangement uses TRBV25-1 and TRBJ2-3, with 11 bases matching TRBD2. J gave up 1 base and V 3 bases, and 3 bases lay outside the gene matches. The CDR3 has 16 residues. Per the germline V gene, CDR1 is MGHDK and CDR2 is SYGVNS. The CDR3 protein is CASSDGTSGRTDTQYF. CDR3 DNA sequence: TGTGCCAGCAGTGACGGGACTAGCGGCCGCACAGATACGCAGTATTTT. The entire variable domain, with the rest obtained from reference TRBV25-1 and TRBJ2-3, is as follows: EADIYQTPRYLVIGTGKKITLECSQTMGHDKMYWYQQDPGMELHLIHYSYGVNSTEKGDLSSESTVSRIRTEHFPLTLESARPSHTSQYLCASSDGTSGRTDTQYFGPGTRLTVL.

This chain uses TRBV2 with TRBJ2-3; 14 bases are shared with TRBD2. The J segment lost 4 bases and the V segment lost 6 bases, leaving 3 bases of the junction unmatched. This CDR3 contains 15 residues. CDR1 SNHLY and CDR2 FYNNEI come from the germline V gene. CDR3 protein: CASSKTSGGADTQYF. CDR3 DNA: TGTGCCAGCAGCAAGACTAGCGGGGGGGCAGATACGCAGTATTTT.

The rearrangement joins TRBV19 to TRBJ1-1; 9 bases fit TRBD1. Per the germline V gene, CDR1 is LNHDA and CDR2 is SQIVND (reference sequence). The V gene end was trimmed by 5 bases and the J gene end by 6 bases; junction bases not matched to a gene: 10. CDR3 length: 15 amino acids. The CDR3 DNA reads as TGTGCCAGTAGTCTCCGGGACAGGGTATGGGCTGAAGCTTTCTTT. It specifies CASSLRDRVWAEAFF.

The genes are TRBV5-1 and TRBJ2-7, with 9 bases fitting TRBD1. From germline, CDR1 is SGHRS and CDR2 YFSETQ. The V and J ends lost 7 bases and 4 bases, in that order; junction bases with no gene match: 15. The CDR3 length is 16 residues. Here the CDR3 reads CASGDRRGTGSYEQYF. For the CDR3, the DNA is TGCGCCAGCGGGGACCGGAGGGGGACAGGGAGTTACGAGCAGTACTTC.

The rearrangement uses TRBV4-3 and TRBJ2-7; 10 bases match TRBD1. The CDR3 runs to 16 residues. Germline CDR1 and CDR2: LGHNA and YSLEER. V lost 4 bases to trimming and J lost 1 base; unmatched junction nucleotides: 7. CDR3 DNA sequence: TGCGCCAGCAGCCCGCTGCCGGGACAGGGGTCCTACGAGCAGTACTTC. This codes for CASSPLPGQGSYEQYF.

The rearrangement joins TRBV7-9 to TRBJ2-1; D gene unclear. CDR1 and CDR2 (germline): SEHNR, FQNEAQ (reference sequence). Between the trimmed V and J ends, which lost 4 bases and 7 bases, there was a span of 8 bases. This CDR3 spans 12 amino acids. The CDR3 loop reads CASSSAGNEQFF. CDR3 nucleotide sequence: TGTGCCAGCAGCTCAGCCGGGAATGAGCAGTTCTTC. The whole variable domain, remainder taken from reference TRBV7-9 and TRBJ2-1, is DTGVSQNPRHKITKRGQNVTFRCDPISEHNRLYWYRQTLGQGPEFLTYFQNEAQLEKSRLLSDRFSAERPKGSFSTLEIQRTEQGDSAMYLCASSSAGNEQFFGPGTRLTVL.

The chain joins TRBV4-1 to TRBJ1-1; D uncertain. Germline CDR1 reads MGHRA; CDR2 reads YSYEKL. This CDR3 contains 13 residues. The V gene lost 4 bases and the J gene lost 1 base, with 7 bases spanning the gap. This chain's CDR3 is CASSPYWNTEAFF. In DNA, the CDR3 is TGCGCCAGCAGCCCCTATTGGAACACTGAAGCTTTCTTT.

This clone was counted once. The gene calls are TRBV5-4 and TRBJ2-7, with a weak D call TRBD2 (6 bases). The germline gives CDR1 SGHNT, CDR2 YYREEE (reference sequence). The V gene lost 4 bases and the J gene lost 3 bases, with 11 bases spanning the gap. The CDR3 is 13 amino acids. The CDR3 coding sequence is TGTGCCAGCAGCCGGGACTGGAGCTACGAGCAGTACTTC. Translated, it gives CASSRDWSYEQYF.

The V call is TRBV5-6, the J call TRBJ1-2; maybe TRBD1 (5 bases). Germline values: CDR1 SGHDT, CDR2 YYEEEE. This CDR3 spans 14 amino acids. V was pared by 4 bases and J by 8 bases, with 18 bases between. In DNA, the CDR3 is TGTGCCAGCAGCGCCCCCAAGGGGCGGGAAGGCTACACCTTC. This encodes CASSAPKGREGYTF.

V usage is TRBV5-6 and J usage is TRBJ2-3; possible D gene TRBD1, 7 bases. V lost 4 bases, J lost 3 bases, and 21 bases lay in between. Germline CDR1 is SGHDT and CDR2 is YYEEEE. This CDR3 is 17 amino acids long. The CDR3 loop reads CASSLRRAQGRTDTQYF. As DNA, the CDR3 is TGTGCCAGCAGCCTCCGAAGGGCACAGGGGAGGACAGATACGCAGTATTTT.

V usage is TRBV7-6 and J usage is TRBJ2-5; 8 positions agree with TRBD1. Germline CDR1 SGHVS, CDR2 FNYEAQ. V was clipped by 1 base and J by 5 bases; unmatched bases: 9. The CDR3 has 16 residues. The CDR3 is CASSLVLQGAGETQYF. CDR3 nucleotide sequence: TGTGCCAGCAGCTTAGTTCTTCAGGGGGCGGGGGAGACCCAGTACTTC.

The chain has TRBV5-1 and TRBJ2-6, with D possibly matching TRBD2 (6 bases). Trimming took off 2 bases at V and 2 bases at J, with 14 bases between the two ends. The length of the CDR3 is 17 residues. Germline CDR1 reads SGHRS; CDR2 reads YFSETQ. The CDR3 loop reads CASSFIVGGTGANVLTF. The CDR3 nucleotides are TGCGCCAGCAGCTTTATTGTCGGGGGAACTGGGGCCAACGTCCTGACTTTC.

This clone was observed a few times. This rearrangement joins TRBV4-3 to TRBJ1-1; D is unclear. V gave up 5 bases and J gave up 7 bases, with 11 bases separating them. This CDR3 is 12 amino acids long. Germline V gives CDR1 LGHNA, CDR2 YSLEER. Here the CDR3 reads CASSTQTSEAFF. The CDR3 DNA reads TGCGCCAGCAGCACACAGACCAGTGAAGCTTTCTTT.

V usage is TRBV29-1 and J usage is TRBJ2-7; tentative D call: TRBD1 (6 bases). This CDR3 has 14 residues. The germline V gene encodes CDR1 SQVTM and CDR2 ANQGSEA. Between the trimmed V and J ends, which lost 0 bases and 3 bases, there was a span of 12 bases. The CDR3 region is CSVEDQRRGYEQYF. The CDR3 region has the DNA TGCAGCGTTGAAGATCAACGCAGGGGCTACGAGCAGTACTTC.

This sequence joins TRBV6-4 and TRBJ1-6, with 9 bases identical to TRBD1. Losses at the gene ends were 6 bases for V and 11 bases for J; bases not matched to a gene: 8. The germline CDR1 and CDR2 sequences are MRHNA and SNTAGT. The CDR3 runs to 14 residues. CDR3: CASRMDRGGTPLHF. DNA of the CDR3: TGTGCCAGCAGAATGGACAGGGGAGGCACACCCCTCCACTTT.

The chain's CDR3 is CASSWGDRGPTDTQYF. In DNA form, the CDR3 reads TGTGCCAGCAGCTGGGGGGACAGGGGACCCACAGATACGCAGTATTTT. The chain combines TRBV5-4 with TRBJ2-3, with 10 bases that match TRBD1. This CDR3 has 16 amino acids. The germline CDR1 and CDR2 sequences are SGHNT and YYREEE (reference sequence). Trimming took 3 bases from V and 2 from J; bases not matched to a gene: 6. The variable domain in full, with the rest retrieved from reference TRBV5-4 and TRBJ2-3, is ETGVTQSPTHLIKTRGQQVTLRCSSQSGHNTVSWYQQALGQGPQFIFQYYREEENGRGNFPPRFSGLQFPNYSSELNVNALELDDSALYLCASSWGDRGPTDTQYFGPGTRLTVL.